Listed below are T cell receptor beta chains from one sample, sequenced in a study of cytotoxic CD8 clonotypes in ibrutinib-treated CLL. Repertoires were generated with immunoSEQ multiplex PCR, while TCRdb's copy carries only in-frame clones and drops some. The sample lists roughly 160,000 clones; about 80% were seen once. The specimen comprised PBMCs, sampled after 12 months of ibrutinib treatment. These TCRs come from a human donor with chronic lymphocytic leukemia. The CDR3 runs from the conserved cysteine through the conserved F or W. A D gene is named only where the DNA matches it firmly. The size entry is marked missing in some rows and otherwise reads once, few, many or a size class.

clone_size: .; d_call: .; v_call: TRBV5-4; j_call: TRBJ2-7; cdr3_nt: TGTGCCAGCAGCTATTCCTACGAGCAGTACTTC; cdr3_aa: CASSYSYEQYF
clone_size: .; d_call: TRBD1; v_call: TRBV19; j_call: TRBJ1-1; cdr3_nt: TGTGCCACCGGACAGGGTGTGAACACTGAAGCTTTCTTT; cdr3_aa: CATGQGVNTEAFF
clone_size: .; d_call: .; v_call: TRBV5-3; j_call: TRBJ2-7; cdr3_nt: TGTGCCAGAAGCCGAGCCTATGAGCAGTACTTC; cdr3_aa: CARSRAYEQYF
clone_size: .; d_call: .; v_call: TRBV30; j_call: TRBJ2-5; cdr3_nt: TGTGCCTGGAGTGTGCAAGAGACCCAGTACTTC; cdr3_aa: CAWSVQETQYF
clone_size: .; d_call: TRBD2; v_call: TRBV7-3; j_call: TRBJ2-7; cdr3_nt: TGTGCCAGCAGCCTTAGCGGGAGGGACCGCTACGAGCAGTACTTC; cdr3_aa: CASSLSGRDRYEQYF
clone_size: .; d_call: .; v_call: TRBV28; j_call: TRBJ1-1; cdr3_nt: TGTGCCAGCAGTAAAACAGGGTGGCACACTGAAGCTTTCTTT; cdr3_aa: CASSKTGWHTEAFF
clone_size: .; d_call: .; v_call: TRBV11-2; j_call: TRBJ2-7; cdr3_nt: TGTGCCAGCAGCTACCCCGTGGAGCGGCCCTACGAGCAGTACTTC; cdr3_aa: CASSYPVERPYEQYF
clone_size: .; d_call: .; v_call: TRBV11-2; j_call: TRBJ1-1; cdr3_nt: TGTGCCAGCAGCTTAGACAGGGAAGACGACACTGAAGCTTTCTTT; cdr3_aa: CASSLDREDDTEAFF
clone_size: .; d_call: TRBD1; v_call: TRBV5-1; j_call: TRBJ2-7; cdr3_nt: TGCGCCAGCAGCTTGGAACAGGGGGCGAGAAGGCAGTACTTC; cdr3_aa: CASSLEQGARRQYF
clone_size: once; d_call: TRBD2; v_call: TRBV5-6; j_call: TRBJ2-2; cdr3_nt: TGTGCCAGCAGCTTGAGCGGGAGAATCACCGGGGAGCTGTTTTTT; cdr3_aa: CASSLSGRITGELFF
clone_size: .; d_call: TRBD1; v_call: TRBV5-6; j_call: TRBJ1-1; cdr3_nt: TGTGCCAGCAGACAGGGGGGCGGTAAAGCTTTCTTT; cdr3_aa: CASRQGGGKAFF